These 30 T cell receptor beta chains came from one sample sequenced in a study of cytomegalovirus exposure and HLA in healthy donors. The study ran its PCR with 60 Vbeta and 13 Jbeta primers. TCRdb keeps only in-frame clones here, not all; method: immunoSEQ multiplex PCR. The table lists under 200,000 clones, approximately 79% of them singletons. Source material: PBMCs. These receptors all come from a man aged 55 to 69 in good health and CMV-seronegative.

The genes are TRBV30 and TRBJ1-3; D is perhaps TRBD1 (5 bases). V was trimmed by 3 bases and J by 9 bases, leaving 12 bases between them. This CDR3 has 12 amino acids. Germline V lookup: CDR1 GTSNPN, CDR2 SVGIG (reference sequence). The CDR3: CAWRADGGTIYF. The DNA of the CDR3 is TGTGCCTGGAGAGCCGACGGGGGCACCATATATTTT.

The chain carries TRBV28 and TRBJ1-4; TRBD1 matches 7 bases. This CDR3 has 14 amino acids. Trimming at V came to 3 bases and at J to 10 bases, leaving 8 bases not matched to a gene. CDR1 is MDHEN, CDR2 SYDVKM, per germline. The chain's CDR3 is CASSFGQGGRKLFF. CDR3 nucleotide sequence: TGTGCCAGCAGTTTCGGGCAGGGGGGTCGAAAACTGTTTTTT. Full variable domain (outside the CDR3, taken from reference TRBV28 and TRBJ1-4): DVKVTQSSRYLVKRTGEKVFLECVQDMDHENMFWYRQDPGLGLRLIYFSYDVKMKEKGDIPEGYSVSREKKERFSLILESASTNQTSMYLCASSFGQGGRKLFFGSGTQLSVL.

This clone was seen only a few times. The chain uses TRBV18 and TRBJ2-7; D is possibly TRBD2 (6 bases). The CDR3 has 13 amino acids. The V end lost 6 bases, the J end lost 2 bases, and 11 bases lay between the germline ends. The germline gives CDR1 KGHSH, CDR2 LQKENI. The CDR3 bases are TGTGCCAGCTCCCCTCCGGGGGCCTACGAGCAGTACTTC. Protein sequence: CASSPPGAYEQYF.

The rearrangement links TRBV7-7 to TRBJ1-6, with D uncertain. In germline, CDR1 is SSHAT, CDR2 FNYEAQ (reference sequence). V was pared by 5 bases and J by 0 bases, with 8 bases between. The CDR3 covers 15 residues. CDR3 amino acids: CASSPGSSYNSPLHF. CDR3 DNA: TGTGCCAGCAGCCCCGGGAGCTCCTATAATTCACCCCTCCACTTT. Variable domain in full (rest from reference TRBV7-7 and TRBJ1-6): GAGVSQSPRYKVTKRGQDVTLRCDPISSHATLYWYQQALGQGPEFLTYFNYEAQPDKSGLPSDRFSAERPEGSISTLTIQRTEQRDSAMYRCASSPGSSYNSPLHFGNGTRLTVT.

The chain has TRBV7-2 and TRBJ2-7; D is uncertain. The CDR3 totals 14 residues. Germline V gene data show CDR1 as SGHTA and CDR2 as FQGNSA. Trimming removed 3 bases from V and 5 bases from J, with 14 bases in between. CDR3 region: CASSFYLPEDEQYF. CDR3 in DNA: TGTGCCAGCAGCTTTTACCTTCCTGAGGACGAGCAGTACTTC.

This clone was recorded once. The V and J genes are TRBV5-8 and TRBJ1-1; D unclear. The V gene's germline CDR1 is SGHTS and CDR2 YDEGEE. CDR3 length: 16 residues. V was pared by 1 base and J by 0 bases, with 13 bases between. CDR3 sequence: CASSLNPYRMNTEAFF. The DNA of the CDR3 is TGTGCCAGCAGCTTGAACCCCTACAGAATGAACACTGAAGCTTTCTTT.

This chain links TRBV10-2 with TRBJ2-7; 10 bases agree with TRBD2. Germline values: CDR1 WSHSY, CDR2 SAAADI. The CDR3 is 15 amino acids. V shed 4 bases and J 2 bases; nucleotides not matched to a gene: 5. CDR3 residues: CASSVRTSGTYEQYF. The CDR3 DNA reads TGCGCCAGCAGTGTTCGGACTAGCGGAACCTACGAGCAGTACTTC.

The chain carries TRBV7-3 and TRBJ1-6; TRBD1 matches 7 bases. Germline loops: CDR1 SGHTA, CDR2 FQGTGA. Trimming took 1 base from V and 7 from J; bases not matched to a gene: 4. The CDR3 covers 15 residues. The CDR3 sequence: CASSLRDRSNSPLHF. The CDR3 bases are TGTGCCAGCAGCTTAAGGGACAGAAGCAATTCACCCCTCCACTTT.

The chain links TRBV5-1 to TRBJ2-5, with a tentative D call TRBD1 (6 bases). The end of the DNA fits TRBJ2-7 better, so the J call may be wrong. Germline V lookup: CDR1 SGHRS, CDR2 YFSETQ. The CDR3 has 15 residues. CDR3 nucleotides: TGCGCCAGCAGCTCCGCCATAGGGGGTCCCTACGAGCAGTACTTC. It encodes CASSSAIGGPYEQYF.

This chain uses TRBV4-2 with TRBJ1-2; D is possibly TRBD1 (5 bases). The CDR3 loop spans 15 amino acids. V lost 2 bases and J 5 bases, leaving 15 bases between the germline ends. CDR1 and CDR2 from the germline V gene are LGHNA and YNFKEQ. CDR3 in amino acids: CASSQPSGGGYGYTF. The DNA of the CDR3 is TGTGCCAGCAGCCAACCCTCCGGGGGGGGGTATGGCTACACCTTC.

Written as DNA, the CDR3 is TGTGCCAGCAGCGTAGGGTCGGGAATGGTAGGAGATGAGCAGTTCTTC. It translates to CASSVGSGMVGDEQFF. J is TRBJ2-1 and V is TRBV9; perhaps TRBD2 as D (5 bases). V lost 0 bases and J lost 8, with 18 bases in between. The germline gives CDR1 SGDLS, CDR2 YYNGEE. The CDR3 consists of 16 residues.

This clone was found a few times. V gene TRBV5-1 combines with J gene TRBJ2-1, with TRBD1 matching 9 bases. CDR1 is SGHRS, CDR2 YFSETQ, per germline. The ends lost 5 bases at V and 7 bases at J; junction bases unmatched: 10. The CDR3 consists of 15 residues. The CDR3 protein is CASSSGTGFSNEQFF. The CDR3 bases are TGCGCCAGCAGTTCTGGGACAGGGTTTAGTAATGAGCAGTTCTTC.

The chain combines TRBV5-8 with TRBJ2-7, with unresolved D. Between the trimmed V and J ends, which lost 2 bases and 5 bases, there was a span of 11 bases. The CDR3 consists of 13 residues. From germline, CDR1 is SGHTS and CDR2 YDEGEE. CDR3 residues: CASSFDNPHEQYF. In nucleotides, the CDR3 is TGTGCCAGCAGCTTTGACAACCCCCACGAGCAGTACTTC.

The chain uses TRBV5-1 and TRBJ2-1; 7 bases align to TRBD1. V shed 4 bases, J shed 4 bases, and the junction held 11 bases outside the gene matches. Germline CDR1 SGHRS, CDR2 YFSETQ. The CDR3 runs 16 residues. Here the CDR3 reads CASSIPSGTAYNEQFF. CDR3 sequence (DNA): TGCGCCAGCAGCATACCCTCCGGGACAGCTTACAATGAGCAGTTCTTC.

V usage is TRBV6-1 and J usage is TRBJ2-2; possible D gene TRBD1, 6 bases. Germline V CDR1 and CDR2: MNHNS, SASEGT. The CDR3 is 19 amino acids. Deletions cut 4 bases from V and 2 bases from J, with 23 bases between. The CDR3 loop reads CASSGGMDRPILNTGELFF. In nucleotides, the CDR3 is TGTGCCAGCAGTGGTGGAATGGACAGACCTATATTAAACACCGGGGAGCTGTTTTTT.

This sequence joins TRBV7-3 and TRBJ2-7, with 8 bases lining up with TRBD2. Trimming at V came to 5 bases and at J to 3 bases, leaving 9 bases not matched to a gene. Germline V gene sequence: CDR1 SGHTA, CDR2 FQGTGA. The CDR3 sequence is 15 residues long. The CDR3 region is CASSPTGGGVYEQYF. CDR3 in DNA: TGTGCCAGCAGCCCTACGGGGGGGGGCGTCTACGAGCAGTACTTC. The whole variable domain, filled in from reference TRBV7-3 and TRBJ2-7, reads GAGVSQTPSNKVTEKGKYVELRCDPISGHTALYWYRQSLGQGPEFLIYFQGTGAADDSGLPNDRFFAVRPEGSVSTLKIQRTERGDSAVYLCASSPTGGGVYEQYFGPGTRLTVT.

This chain connects TRBV18 to TRBJ2-5; the match to TRBD1 covers 7 bases. Germline V gene data show CDR1 as KGHSH and CDR2 as LQKENI. With 2 bases clipped from V and 2 bases from J, the junction kept 5 bases outside the gene matches. The CDR3 loop spans 15 amino acids. The CDR3 here is CASSPFEGAQETQYF. The DNA of the CDR3 is TGTGCCAGCTCACCATTTGAGGGGGCACAAGAGACCCAGTACTTC.

This clone was seen more than once but under ten times. The chain's CDR3 is CAWSPGGNSPLHF. The CDR3 nucleotides are TGTGCCTGGAGTCCCGGGGGTAATTCACCCCTCCACTTT. The chain links TRBV30 to TRBJ1-6; weak D call: TRBD1 (5 bases). In germline, CDR1 is GTSNPN, CDR2 SVGIG (reference sequence). V was pared by 2 bases and J by 6 bases, with 8 bases between. This CDR3 is 13 amino acids long.

This clone has only one observation. The chain has TRBV7-2 and TRBJ1-4; D remains ambiguous. V lost 4 bases to trimming and J lost 5 bases, with 14 bases between them. The CDR3 runs 15 residues. In germline, CDR1 is SGHTA, CDR2 FQGNSA. The DNA of the CDR3 is TGTGCCAGCAGCTACGGTGACGGGAGGAATGAAAAACTGTTTTTT. It is translated as CASSYGDGRNEKLFF.

The V call is TRBV2, the J call TRBJ1-6; D uncertain. This CDR3 comprises 15 residues. V lost 7 bases and J lost 8, with 18 bases in between. Per the germline V gene, CDR1 is SNHLY and CDR2 is FYNNEI. CDR3 loop: CASTEEEAYDSPLHF. The CDR3 region has the DNA TGTGCCAGCACCGAAGAGGAGGCGTATGATTCACCCCTCCACTTT.

This CDR3 reads CASSKGQGSGELFF. The CDR3 DNA reads TGTGCCAGCAGTAAGGGACAGGGGTCCGGGGAGCTGTTTTTT. This chain joins TRBV6-5 and TRBJ2-2, with 10 bases aligning to TRBD1. The CDR3 is 14 residues long. V was pared by 5 bases and J by 6 bases, with 3 bases of the junction left unmatched. Germline V CDR1 and CDR2: MNHEY, SVGAGI.

The rearrangement joins TRBV30 to TRBJ2-5; TRBD2 matches 14 bases. The germline CDR1 and CDR2 sequences are GTSNPN and SVGIG (reference sequence). The CDR3 extends over 15 amino acids. V was pared by 2 bases and J by 5 bases, with 4 bases of the junction left unmatched. CDR3 in DNA: TGTGCCTGGAGTACGGGACTAGCGGGAGAGGAGACCCAGTACTTC. This sequence encodes CAWSTGLAGEETQYF.

The gene calls are TRBV30 and TRBJ1-1, with 7 positions matching TRBD1. V was clipped by 5 bases and J by 1 base; unmatched bases: 4. Per the germline V gene, CDR1 is GTSNPN and CDR2 is SVGIG (reference sequence). This CDR3 contains 13 residues. This CDR3 reads CAWGDRANTEAFF. CDR3 sequence (DNA): TGTGCCTGGGGGGACAGAGCGAACACTGAAGCTTTCTTT.

The chain uses TRBV5-8 and TRBJ1-4; D unclear. CDR1 is SGHTS, CDR2 YDEGEE, per germline. Deletions cut 7 bases from V and 5 bases from J, with 12 bases between. This CDR3 is 13 amino acids long. CDR3 region: CASGGPFNEKLFF. The CDR3, as DNA: TGTGCCAGCGGCGGCCCGTTCAATGAAAAACTGTTTTTT.

V is TRBV14 and J is TRBJ2-2; 13 bases align to TRBD2. Germline-derived CDR1 and CDR2 are SGHDN and FVKESK. Germline trimming cut 4 bases from V and 7 bases from J; bases unmatched to any gene: 6. This CDR3 contains 16 residues. The CDR3 DNA sequence: TGTGCCAGCAGCCCACTAGCGGGAGGGCCTGACGGGGAGCTGTTTTTT. Encoded protein: CASSPLAGGPDGELFF.

The rearrangement links TRBV7-2 to TRBJ1-1, with D unclear. This CDR3 comprises 15 residues. V was clipped by 2 bases and J by 3 bases, with 13 bases between them. Germline V lookup: CDR1 SGHTA, CDR2 FQGNSA. The CDR3 DNA sequence: TGTGCCAGCAGCTTATCGCTCCACGGGGACACTGAAGCTTTCTTT. It translates to CASSLSLHGDTEAFF.

The J gene is TRBJ2-7, the V gene TRBV5-8; D is perhaps TRBD2 (7 bases). Per germline, CDR1 SGHTS and CDR2 YDEGEE. Trimming pared 0 bases from V and 6 bases from J, leaving 13 bases between. CDR3 length: 14 residues. The CDR3 protein is CASSLVGGPTEQYF. The CDR3 DNA follows: TGTGCCAGCAGCTTGGTGGGGGGGCCGACCGAGCAGTACTTC. The full variable domain, with the rest looked up from reference TRBV5-8 and TRBJ2-7, is EAGVTQSPTHLIKTRGQQATLRCSPISGHTSVYWYQQALGLGLQFLLWYDEGEERNRGNFPPRFSGRQFPNYSSELNVNALELEDSALYLCASSLVGGPTEQYFGPGTRLTVT.

This clone was seen only a few times. This chain joins TRBV6-5 and TRBJ2-7; 8 bases align to TRBD1. The length of the CDR3 is 15 residues. V lost 0 bases to trimming and J lost 6 bases; unmatched junction nucleotides: 7. CDR1 and CDR2 from the germline V gene are MNHEY and SVGAGI. CDR3 coding DNA: TGTGCCAGCAGTTACTCGAGCGGACAGGGTTTCGAGCAGTACTTC. It is translated as CASSYSSGQGFEQYF.

V is TRBV7-2 and J is TRBJ2-3; weak D call: TRBD2 (5 bases). Trimming pared 1 base from V and 5 bases from J, leaving 13 bases between. The V gene's germline CDR1 is SGHTA and CDR2 FQGNSA. The CDR3 covers 15 residues. The CDR3 reads CASSLGGSVGDTQYF. Here the CDR3 DNA reads TGTGCCAGCAGCTTAGGGGGTAGCGTGGGAGATACGCAGTATTTT. Full variable domain (remainder filled in from reference TRBV7-2 and TRBJ2-3): GAGVSQSPSNKVTEKGKDVELRCDPISGHTALYWYRQSLGQGLEFLIYFQGNSAPDKSGLPSDRFSAERTGGSVSTLTIQRTQQEDSAVYLCASSLGGSVGDTQYFGPGTRLTVL.

V is TRBV19 and J is TRBJ2-2, with 9 bases identical to TRBD1. V lost 1 base, J lost 4 bases, and 13 bases stayed unmatched. The germline gives CDR1 LNHDA, CDR2 SQIVND (reference sequence). The CDR3 is 19 amino acids. For the CDR3, the DNA is TGTGCCAGTAGTATAGTGTTGGGTTGGGGGACAGGGACCACCGGGGAGCTGTTTTTT. Protein: CASSIVLGWGTGTTGELFF.